These T cell receptor beta chains were read from a single sample in a study of shared clonotypes between healthy human individuals. Assay: immunoSEQ multiplex PCR; the TCRdb copy retains only in-frame clones and omits some. The repertoire holds over a million clones, 95% to 97% seen once, with about 1% in the top ten. The sample taken for sequencing was naive CD4+ T cells sorted from blood. These TCRs come from a man aged 25-45 years in good health. Each CDR3 is given with its conserved first and last residue. The D gene is left open where the match is weak. Clone size, where shown, is once, few, many, or a class for clones that have expanded.

>TRBV27|TRBJ2-6|TRBD1|-
CASSLTGGSPIILLTF
TGTGCCAGCAGCCTGACAGGGGGCTCCCCAATTATCCTCCTGACTTTC
>TRBV10-3|TRBJ2-7|-|-
CAIGVAGTRGTYEQYF
TGTGCCATCGGTGTCGCGGGGACGAGGGGGACCTACGAGCAGTACTTC
>TRBV6-4|TRBJ1-2|-|-
CASSDGLYGYTF
TGTGCCAGCAGTGACGGACTCTATGGCTACACCTTC
>TRBV5-1|TRBJ1-4|-|-
CASSRRAVGEKLFF
TGCGCCAGCAGCCGCCGGGCCGTCGGGGAAAAACTGTTTTTT
>TRBV27|TRBJ1-1|-|-
CASSPLQGLYTEAFF
TGTGCCAGCAGTCCCCTACAGGGTCTTTACACTGAAGCTTTCTTT
>TRBV20-1|TRBJ2-1|-|-
CSAPNNEQFF
TGCAGTGCGCCGAACAATGAGCAGTTCTTC
>TRBV28|TRBJ2-7|-|-
CASSRLGSVYEQYF
TGTGCCAGCAGCCGCTTGGGCAGCGTCTACGAGCAGTACTTC
>TRBV7-2|TRBJ2-1|-|-
CASSLHARIFYNEQFF
TGTGCCAGCAGCTTACACGCTAGAATTTTCTACAATGAGCAGTTCTTC
>TRBV6-1|TRBJ2-1|TRBD2|-
CASSEPTSGRAWGNEQFF
TGTGCCAGCAGTGAACCAACCAGCGGGAGGGCCTGGGGCAATGAGCAGTTCTTC
>TRBV30|TRBJ1-3|-|-
CAWSVRGWTASGNTIYF
TGTGCCTGGAGTGTACGTGGTTGGACAGCCTCTGGAAACACCATATATTTT
>TRBV7-2|TRBJ2-1|TRBD1|-
CASSLVGQGNYNEQFF
TGTGCCAGCAGCTTAGTAGGACAGGGGAATTACAATGAGCAGTTCTTC
>TRBV7-9|TRBJ2-7|TRBD1|once
CASSQNTRGTGIPYEQYF
TGTGCCAGCAGTCAGAATACTCGGGGGACAGGGATTCCCTACGAGCAGTACTTC
>TRBV27|TRBJ2-5|TRBD2|-
CASSLREGETQYF
TGTGCCAGCAGCCTTAGGGAGGGGGAGACCCAGTACTTC
>TRBV19|TRBJ2-3|-|-
CASMGGLSDTQYF
TGTGCCAGTATGGGGGGGCTGTCAGATACGCAGTATTTT
>TRBV15|TRBJ2-2|TRBD2|-
CATSRGGTSGITGELFF
TGTGCCACCAGCAGAGGAGGGACTAGCGGTATCACCGGGGAGCTGTTTTTT
>TRBV29-1|TRBJ2-1|-|-
CSFQAGHIPPYNEQFF
TGCAGCTTCCAAGCGGGACACATACCCCCCTACAATGAGCAGTTCTTC
>TRBV7-2|TRBJ1-3|-|-
CASRRPGTLGGNTIYF
TGTGCCAGCAGGAGGCCGGGGACCCTCGGAGGAAACACCATATATTTT
>TRBV2|TRBJ2-7|-|-
CASRERGWLFYEQYF
TGTGCCAGCAGGGAACGCGGGTGGCTCTTCTACGAGCAGTACTTC
>TRBV4-1|TRBJ2-3|-|-
CASSQDFQPSSTDTQYF
TGCGCCAGCAGCCAAGATTTTCAGCCCTCTAGCACAGATACGCAGTATTTT
>TRBV19|TRBJ2-1|TRBD1|few
CASSTRQGEDNEQFF
TGTGCCAGTAGTACCCGACAGGGAGAGGACAATGAGCAGTTCTTC
>TRBV27|TRBJ1-5|TRBD1|-
CASGPTGEFFNQPQHF
TGTGCCAGCGGACCGACAGGGGAATTCTTCAATCAGCCCCAGCATTTT
>TRBV4-1|TRBJ1-2|TRBD1|-
CASSQPGQGSRSGYTF
TGCGCCAGCAGCCAACCCGGACAGGGCTCCCGAAGTGGCTACACCTTC
>TRBV6-5|TRBJ2-7|-|-
CASSFSPPESSSEQYF
TGTGCCAGCAGTTTTTCTCCACCGGAATCAAGCTCGGAGCAGTACTTC
>TRBV28|TRBJ2-3|TRBD2|-
CASSPVAGSGRDWEYF
TGTGCCAGCAGTCCCGTTGCGGGTAGCGGGAGGGATTGGGAGTATTTT
>TRBV28|TRBJ1-1|-|-
CASSYRTALNTEAFF
TGTGCCAGCAGTTACAGGACAGCCTTGAACACTGAAGCTTTCTTT
>TRBV5-1|TRBJ2-7|-|-
CASSLVARPQIGEQYF
TGCGCCAGCAGCTTGGTGGCCAGGCCACAAATCGGCGAGCAGTACTTC
>TRBV14|TRBJ1-6|-|-
CASSQGKNYNSPLHF
TGTGCCAGCAGCCAAGGCAAGAACTATAATTCACCCCTCCACTTT
>TRBV28|TRBJ1-2|-|-
CASSLLGYGYTF
TGTGCCAGCAGTTTATTGGGCTATGGCTACACCTTC
>TRBV7-9|TRBJ2-5|TRBD2|-
CASSTFGTSVETQYF
TGTGCCAGCAGTACCTTCGGGACTAGCGTGGAGACCCAGTACTTC
>TRBV5-1|TRBJ2-3|TRBD2|-
CASSLGTSGITDTQYF
TGCGCCAGCAGCTTGGGCACTAGCGGGATCACAGATACGCAGTATTTT
>TRBV5-4|TRBJ1-2|-|-
CASSPGQLINYGYTF
TGTGCCAGCAGCCCCGGACAGTTAATTAACTATGGCTACACCTTC
>TRBV10-3|TRBJ2-2|TRBD2|-
CAISEPGLAGYGTGELFF
TGTGCCATCAGTGAGCCGGGACTAGCGGGGTATGGAACCGGGGAGCTGTTTTTT
>TRBV28|TRBJ2-7|-|few
CASSSVEDYLF
TGTGCCAGCAGTTCCGTCGAAGACTACCTCTTC
>TRBV10-3|TRBJ2-3|-|once
CAISERRDTQYF
TGTGCCATCAGTGAGAGGAGGGATACGCAGTATTTT
>TRBV19|TRBJ1-2|-|-
CASSIRRDHYGYTF
TGTGCCAGTAGTATACGCCGGGACCACTATGGCTACACCTTC
>TRBV7-9|TRBJ2-7|-|-
CASSLRGGDRSYEQYF
TGTGCCAGCAGCCTCCGGGGCGGGGACAGATCCTACGAGCAGTACTTC
>TRBV19|TRBJ1-5|-|-
CASSSRTALPQHF
TGTGCCAGTAGTAGCAGGACCGCCTTGCCCCAGCATTTT
>TRBV29-1|TRBJ2-5|-|-
CSVIWSETQYF
TGCAGCGTTATCTGGAGTGAGACCCAGTACTTC
>TRBV7-8|TRBJ2-7|-|once
CASSLALGVSYEQYF
TGTGCCAGCAGCTTAGCGCTAGGGGTATCCTACGAGCAGTACTTC
>TRBV9|TRBJ2-5|-|-
CASSGQTRYETQYF
TGTGCCAGCAGCGGACAGACTAGATACGAGACCCAGTACTTC
>TRBV30|TRBJ2-7|-|-
CAWSSRGHRRSYEQYF
TGTGCCTGGAGTTCTAGGGGACACCGGCGCTCCTACGAGCAGTACTTC
>TRBV10-3|TRBJ1-1|-|-
CAISPRRGMSDTEAFF
TGTGCCATCAGTCCCAGGCGGGGGATGTCGGACACTGAAGCTTTCTTT